The 17 T cell receptor beta chains below come from one sample, sequenced in a study of cytotoxic CD8 clonotypes in ibrutinib-treated CLL. Sequenced by immunoSEQ multiplex PCR; TCRdb stores in-frame clones only, minus some. This table holds just over 200,000 clones, 79% found once. Here the sequenced sample was PBMCs, taken after 12 months of ibrutinib treatment. The source is a human donor with chronic lymphocytic leukemia.

The CDR3 reads CASSEEKGGDTEAFF. The CDR3 DNA is TGCGCCAGCAGTGAGGAAAAAGGGGGCGACACTGAAGCTTTCTTT. This chain uses TRBV10-1 with TRBJ1-1; 7 bases match TRBD1. The CDR3 totals 15 residues. CDR1 is WNHNN, CDR2 SYGVQD, per germline (reference sequence). Losses at the gene ends were 2 bases for V and 3 bases for J; bases not matched to a gene: 6.

This clone was observed a few times. The rearrangement joins TRBV30 to TRBJ2-7; D remains ambiguous. There are 16 residues in the CDR3. V was shortened by 3 bases and J by 0 bases, with 18 bases between the two germline ends. Germline CDR1 and CDR2: GTSNPN and SVGIG (reference sequence). The CDR3 spells CAWSPHRPADSYEQYF. Here the CDR3 DNA reads TGTGCCTGGAGCCCCCACCGACCCGCAGACTCCTACGAGCAGTACTTC. Combining the CDR3 with reference TRBV30 and TRBJ2-7 gives the whole variable domain SQTIHQWPATLVQPVGSPLSLECTVEGTSNPNLYWYRQAAGRGLQLLFYSVGIGQISSEVPQNLSASRPQDRQFILSSKKLLLSDSGFYLCAWSPHRPADSYEQYFGPGTRLTVT.

This clone was picked up a small number of times. V is TRBV25-1 and J is TRBJ2-7; no clear D. Germline V gene data show CDR1 as MGHDK and CDR2 as SYGVNS. V lost 3 bases to trimming and J lost 0 bases, with 6 bases between them. This CDR3 comprises 13 residues. For the CDR3, the DNA is TGTGCCAGCAGTGATAGGAGCTCCTACGAGCAGTACTTC. Translated: CASSDRSSYEQYF.

This clone came up once. This sequence joins TRBV7-9 and TRBJ2-5; 12 bases match TRBD2. Trimming cost V 3 bases and J 0 bases; bases outside gene matches: 2. This CDR3 is 16 amino acids long. Germline V gene lookup returns CDR1 SEHNR and CDR2 FQNEAQ (reference sequence). The CDR3 sequence is CASSFGLAGYQETQYF. DNA of the CDR3: TGTGCCAGCAGCTTTGGACTAGCGGGGTACCAAGAGACCCAGTACTTC. The complete variable domain, with remaining parts taken from reference TRBV7-9 and TRBJ2-5, reads DTGVSQNPRHKITKRGQNVTFRCDPISEHNRLYWYRQTLGQGPEFLTYFQNEAQLEKSRLLSDRFSAERPKGSFSTLEIQRTEQGDSAMYLCASSFGLAGYQETQYFGPGTRLLVL.

The chain is built from TRBV5-1 and TRBJ2-1, with D possibly being TRBD1 or TRBD2 (5 bases each). The CDR3 length is 16 residues. V was pared by 4 bases and J by 6 bases, with 20 bases between. From germline, CDR1 is SGHRS and CDR2 YFSETQ. CDR3 DNA: TGCGCCAGCAGCCGCTTACCCCGAGGTGGGGGCAATGAGCAGTTCTTC. It yields the protein CASSRLPRGGGNEQFF.

The V call is TRBV14, the J call TRBJ2-2; D not certain. Looked up from germline, CDR1 is SGHDN and CDR2 is FVKESK. The CDR3 length is 13 residues. The V end was cut by 2 bases, the J end by 6 bases, with 7 bases between. CDR3 region: CASSQQHSGELFF. As DNA, the CDR3 is TGTGCCAGCAGCCAACAACATTCCGGGGAGCTGTTTTTT.

The rearrangement links TRBV13 to TRBJ1-4, with D tentatively TRBD1 (5 bases). The germline V gene has CDR1 PRHDT and CDR2 FYEKMQ (reference sequence). The CDR3 length is 14 residues. With 5 bases removed from V and 10 bases from J, the gap between germline ends came to 17 bases. CDR3 in amino acids: CASSPRDRYGKLFF. CDR3 in DNA: TGTGCCAGCAGCCCGCGGGACCGGTACGGAAAACTGTTTTTT.

This chain connects TRBV2 to TRBJ2-7; 7 bases map to TRBD1. This CDR3 has 14 amino acids. Trimming removed 4 bases from V and 0 bases from J; junction bases left unmatched: 3. The germline gives CDR1 SNHLY, CDR2 FYNNEI. CDR3 amino acids: CASSVGGLSYEQYF. CDR3 nucleotide sequence: TGTGCCAGCAGTGTAGGGGGCCTCTCCTACGAGCAGTACTTC.

The rearrangement joins TRBV9 to TRBJ1-4; no definite D call. CDR1 is SGDLS and CDR2 is YYNGEE in the germline V gene. The CDR3 is made up of 16 amino acids. Trimming pared 0 bases from V and 5 bases from J, leaving 14 bases between. The CDR3 coding sequence is TGTGCCAGCAGCGTAGGAGCCTCGTTTCCAAATGAAAAACTGTTTTTT. It yields the protein CASSVGASFPNEKLFF.

The chain couples TRBV4-1 to TRBJ2-5, with a weak D call TRBD1 (5 bases). V was clipped by 4 bases and J by 1 base, with 10 bases between them. Per the germline V gene, CDR1 is MGHRA and CDR2 is YSYEKL. The CDR3 has 14 residues. DNA of the CDR3: TGCGCCAGCAGCCTGCGGACAACCCAAGAGACCCAGTACTTC. Translation: CASSLRTTQETQYF.

This clone was observed a few times. The chain has TRBV28 and TRBJ2-1; D remains unclear. Looked up from germline, CDR1 is MDHEN and CDR2 is SYDVKM. The CDR3 is 11 residues long. V gave up 8 bases and J gave up 6 bases, with 8 bases separating them. This CDR3 reads CASGGPNEQFF. The CDR3 nucleotides are TGTGCCAGCGGTGGGCCCAATGAGCAGTTCTTC.

This clone was seen a handful of times. V usage is TRBV19 and J usage is TRBJ2-1; 8 positions agree with TRBD1. Germline values: CDR1 LNHDA, CDR2 SQIVND (reference sequence). V was clipped by 6 bases and J by 6 bases; unmatched bases: 13. This CDR3 is built from 16 residues. The CDR3: CASSPPDRAGRNEQFF. CDR3 in DNA: TGTGCCAGTAGCCCCCCGGACAGGGCCGGACGCAATGAGCAGTTCTTC.

The chain couples TRBV13 to TRBJ2-1; a weak D match, TRBD2 (6 bases). The CDR3 totals 16 residues. Germline V gene data show CDR1 as PRHDT and CDR2 as FYEKMQ (reference sequence). Trimming left V 6 bases short and J 8 bases short, with 23 bases between. CDR3 DNA sequence: TGTGCCAGCAGTTATCCTATCGGGACTGCATTGGATGAGCAGTTCTTC. Its protein product is CASSYPIGTALDEQFF.

This chain uses TRBV2 with TRBJ1-2; 7 bases line up with TRBD1. This CDR3 is 17 amino acids long. V was clipped by 4 bases and J by 2 bases; unmatched bases: 13. Germline V gene data show CDR1 as SNHLY and CDR2 as FYNNEI. CDR3 sequence reads: CASSVRQGPPENYGYTF. The CDR3 nucleotides read TGTGCCAGCAGTGTTAGACAGGGACCCCCAGAAAACTATGGCTACACCTTC.

The J gene is TRBJ1-6, the V gene TRBV6-5; D is undetermined. Germline CDR1 reads MNHEY; CDR2 reads SVGAGI. V lost 8 bases to trimming and J lost 9 bases, with 8 bases between them. CDR3 size: 11 residues. CDR3 DNA: TGTGCCAGCCGTTCCGCTTCACCCCTCCACTTT. Translating it yields CASRSASPLHF.

The chain recombines TRBV30 with TRBJ1-6; D is perhaps TRBD1 (5 bases). The CDR3 loop spans 13 amino acids. Trimming removed 2 bases from V and 7 bases from J, with 9 bases in between. The germline CDR1 and CDR2 sequences are GTSNPN and SVGIG (reference sequence). CDR3 sequence reads: CAWSISGNSPLHF. For the CDR3, the DNA is TGTGCCTGGAGTATTTCAGGGAATTCACCCCTCCACTTT.

This chain uses TRBV27 with TRBJ2-3, with a tentative D call TRBD2 (6 bases). V was trimmed by 3 bases and J by 4 bases, leaving 14 bases between them. This CDR3 has 15 residues. Germline loops: CDR1 MNHEY, CDR2 SMNVEV (reference sequence). Written as DNA, the CDR3 is TGTGCCAGCAGTTTGGGACTCGGGCGATCAGATACGCAGTATTTT. Translating it yields CASSLGLGRSDTQYF.